The clone carrying this T cell receptor beta chain has just a few counts. V lost 5 bases to trimming and J lost 0 bases, with 14 bases between them. This CDR3 is 15 amino acids long. The germline V gene encodes CDR1 MDHEN and CDR2 SYDVKM. Authors' analysis steps: The assay estimated nucleated cells by amplifying reference gene primers. Libraries were prepared by immunoSEQ multiplex PCR; TCRdb keeps only in-frame clonotypes and omits some of them. Clone size and the V and J calls come from that table; the DNA yielded D and trimming. The table includes some 62,000 clones, less than 85% detected once. This sample is part of a study of blood T cell repertoires in COVID-19. As for the study in general: T cells, B-cell-depleted T cells, or PBMCs provided the cDNA or gDNA that served as material.

The specimen was peripheral blood. The rearrangement joins TRBV28 to TRBJ2-7; the D gene is possibly TRBD1 (5 bases). This clonotype was obtained from a man between 60 and 70 years old with acute or convalescent COVID-19. This chain's CDR3 is CASSPTTDSSYEQYF. The CDR3 bases are TGTGCCAGCAGTCCTACAACCGACAGCTCCTACGAGCAGTACTTC.